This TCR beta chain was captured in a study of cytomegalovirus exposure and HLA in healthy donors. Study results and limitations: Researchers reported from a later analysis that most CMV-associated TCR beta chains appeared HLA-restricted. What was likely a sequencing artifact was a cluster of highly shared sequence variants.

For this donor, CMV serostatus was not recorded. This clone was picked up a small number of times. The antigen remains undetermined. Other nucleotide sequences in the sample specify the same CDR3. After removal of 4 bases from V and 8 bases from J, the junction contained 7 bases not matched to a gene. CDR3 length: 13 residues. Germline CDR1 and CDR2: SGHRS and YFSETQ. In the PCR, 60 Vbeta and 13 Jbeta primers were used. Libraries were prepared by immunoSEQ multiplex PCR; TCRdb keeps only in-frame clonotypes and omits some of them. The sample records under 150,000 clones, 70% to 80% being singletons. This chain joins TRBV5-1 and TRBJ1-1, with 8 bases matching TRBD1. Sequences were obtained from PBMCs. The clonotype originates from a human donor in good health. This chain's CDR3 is CASSLDRGIEAFF. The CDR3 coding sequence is TGCGCCAGCAGCCTTGACAGGGGTATCGAAGCTTTCTTT. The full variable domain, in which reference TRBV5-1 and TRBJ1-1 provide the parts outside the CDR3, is KAGVTQTPRYLIKTRGQQVTLSCSPISGHRSVSWYQQTPGQGLQFLFEYFSETQRNKGNFPGRFSGRQFSNSRSEMNVSTLELGDSALYLCASSLDRGIEAFFGQGTRLTVV.